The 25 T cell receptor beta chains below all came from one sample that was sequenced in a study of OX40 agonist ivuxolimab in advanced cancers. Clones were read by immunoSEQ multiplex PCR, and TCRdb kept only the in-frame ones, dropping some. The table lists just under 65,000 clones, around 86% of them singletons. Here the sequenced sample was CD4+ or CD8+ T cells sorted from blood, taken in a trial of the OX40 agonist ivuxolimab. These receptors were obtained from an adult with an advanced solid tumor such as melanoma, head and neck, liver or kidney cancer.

DNA of the CDR3: TGTGCCACTTCGGGGAGAAGCCAAGAGACCCAGTACTTC. Its translation is CATSGRSQETQYF. This rearrangement joins TRBV6-6 to TRBJ2-5, with D possibly TRBD2 on 5 matching bases. This CDR3 is built from 13 residues. V dropped 10 bases and J dropped 1 base, with 13 bases sitting between them. Germline V gene lookup returns CDR1 MNHNY and CDR2 SVGAGI (reference sequence).

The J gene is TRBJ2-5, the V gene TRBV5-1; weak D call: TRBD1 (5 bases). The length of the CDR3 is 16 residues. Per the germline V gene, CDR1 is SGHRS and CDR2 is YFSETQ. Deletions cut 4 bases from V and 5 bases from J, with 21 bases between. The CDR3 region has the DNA TGCGCCAGCAGCCCCGCCTCCGGCAGGGTAAGGGAGACCCAGTACTTC. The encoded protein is CASSPASGRVRETQYF.

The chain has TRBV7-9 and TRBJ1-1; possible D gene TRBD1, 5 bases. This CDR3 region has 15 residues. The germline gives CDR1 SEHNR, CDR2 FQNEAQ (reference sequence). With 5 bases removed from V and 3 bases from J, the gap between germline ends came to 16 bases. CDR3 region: CASSRGPGGDTEAFF. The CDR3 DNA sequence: TGTGCCAGCAGCCGTGGACCCGGGGGAGACACTGAAGCTTTCTTT.

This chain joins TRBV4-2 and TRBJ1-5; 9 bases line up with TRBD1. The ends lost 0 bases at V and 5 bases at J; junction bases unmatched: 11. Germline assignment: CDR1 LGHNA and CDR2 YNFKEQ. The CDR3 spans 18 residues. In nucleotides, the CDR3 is TGTGCCAGCAGCCAAGACCCGGGACAGGGACTAGGGGATCAGCCCCAGCATTTT. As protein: CASSQDPGQGLGDQPQHF.

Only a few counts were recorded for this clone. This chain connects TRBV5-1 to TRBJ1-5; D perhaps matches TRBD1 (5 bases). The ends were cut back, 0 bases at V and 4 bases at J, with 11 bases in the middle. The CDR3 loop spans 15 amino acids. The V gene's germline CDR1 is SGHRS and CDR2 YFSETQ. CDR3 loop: CASSLDGQLNQPQHF. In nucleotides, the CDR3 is TGCGCCAGCAGCTTGGATGGACAACTAAATCAGCCCCAGCATTTT.

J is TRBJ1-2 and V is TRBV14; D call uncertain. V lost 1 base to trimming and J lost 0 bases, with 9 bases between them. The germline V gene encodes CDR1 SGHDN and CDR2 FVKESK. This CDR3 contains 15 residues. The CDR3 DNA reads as TGTGCCAGCAGCCAAGGAGTTACACCTAACTATGGCTACACCTTC. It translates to CASSQGVTPNYGYTF.

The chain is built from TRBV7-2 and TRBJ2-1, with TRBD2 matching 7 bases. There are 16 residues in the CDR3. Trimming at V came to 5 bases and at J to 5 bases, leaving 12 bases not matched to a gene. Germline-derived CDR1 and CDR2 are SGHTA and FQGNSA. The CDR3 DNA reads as TGTGCCAGCAGCCTGCAGGGAGGGTGGGGGAACAATGAGCAGTTCTTC. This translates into CASSLQGGWGNNEQFF.

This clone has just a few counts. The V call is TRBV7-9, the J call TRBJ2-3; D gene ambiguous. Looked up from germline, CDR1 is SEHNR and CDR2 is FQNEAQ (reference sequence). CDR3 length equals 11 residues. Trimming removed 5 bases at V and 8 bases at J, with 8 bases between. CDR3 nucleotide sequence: TGTGCCAGCAGCGTACAAGGTACGCAGTATTTT. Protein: CASSVQGTQYF.

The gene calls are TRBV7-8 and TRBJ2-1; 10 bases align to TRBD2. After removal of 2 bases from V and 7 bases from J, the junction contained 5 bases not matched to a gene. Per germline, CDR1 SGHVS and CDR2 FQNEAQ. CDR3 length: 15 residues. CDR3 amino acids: CASSLWLAGDNEQFF. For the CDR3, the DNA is TGTGCCAGCAGCTTATGGCTAGCGGGAGATAATGAGCAGTTCTTC.

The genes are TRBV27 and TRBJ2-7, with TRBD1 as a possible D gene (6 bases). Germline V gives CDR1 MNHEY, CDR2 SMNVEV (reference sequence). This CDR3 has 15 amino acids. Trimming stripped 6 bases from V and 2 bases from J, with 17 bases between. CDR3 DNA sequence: TGTGCCAGCAGACCCCGGGCTGGGGGCCCCTACGAGCAGTACTTC. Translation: CASRPRAGGPYEQYF.

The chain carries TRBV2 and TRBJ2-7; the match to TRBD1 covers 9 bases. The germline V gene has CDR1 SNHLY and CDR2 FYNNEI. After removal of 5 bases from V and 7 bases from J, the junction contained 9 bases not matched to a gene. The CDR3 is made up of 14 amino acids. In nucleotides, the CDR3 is TGTGCCAGCAGTCAAACAGGGGGCGCGGGGGAGCAGTACTTC. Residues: CASSQTGGAGEQYF.

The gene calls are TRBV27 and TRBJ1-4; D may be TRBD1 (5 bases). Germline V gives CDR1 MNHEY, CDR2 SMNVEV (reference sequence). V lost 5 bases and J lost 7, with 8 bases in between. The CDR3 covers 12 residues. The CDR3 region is CASSHGGEKLFF. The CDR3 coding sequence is TGTGCCAGCAGTCACGGGGGTGAAAAACTGTTTTTT.

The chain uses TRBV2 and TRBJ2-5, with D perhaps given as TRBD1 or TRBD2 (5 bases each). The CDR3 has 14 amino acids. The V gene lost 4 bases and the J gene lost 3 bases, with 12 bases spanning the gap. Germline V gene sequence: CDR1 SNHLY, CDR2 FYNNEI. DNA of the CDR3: TGTGCCAGCAGTGGGGCTAGAGGGGAAGAGACCCAGTACTTC. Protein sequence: CASSGARGEETQYF. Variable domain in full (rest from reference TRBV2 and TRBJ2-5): EPEVTQTPSHQVTQMGQEVILRCVPISNHLYFYWYRQILGQKVEFLVSFYNNEISEKSEIFDDQFSVERPDGSNFTLKIRSTKLEDSAMYFCASSGARGEETQYFGPGTRLLVL.

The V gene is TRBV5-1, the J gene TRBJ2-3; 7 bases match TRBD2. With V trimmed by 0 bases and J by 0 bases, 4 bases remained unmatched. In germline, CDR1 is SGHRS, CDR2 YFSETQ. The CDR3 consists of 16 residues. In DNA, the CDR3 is TGCGCCAGCAGCTTGGTGGGTAGCGGGAGCACAGATACGCAGTATTTT. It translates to CASSLVGSGSTDTQYF.

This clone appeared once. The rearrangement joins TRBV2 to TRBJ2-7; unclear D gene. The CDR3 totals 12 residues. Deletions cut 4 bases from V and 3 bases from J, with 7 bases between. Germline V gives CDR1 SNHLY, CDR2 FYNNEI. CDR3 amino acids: CASSGWNYEQYF. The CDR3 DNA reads TGTGCCAGCAGTGGGTGGAACTACGAGCAGTACTTC.

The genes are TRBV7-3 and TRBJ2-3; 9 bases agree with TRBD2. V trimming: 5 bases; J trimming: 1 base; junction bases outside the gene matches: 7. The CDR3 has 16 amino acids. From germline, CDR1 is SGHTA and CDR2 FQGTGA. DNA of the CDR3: TGTGCCAGCAGCCTGCGGGGGGGACTGGGCACAGATACGCAGTATTTT. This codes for CASSLRGGLGTDTQYF.

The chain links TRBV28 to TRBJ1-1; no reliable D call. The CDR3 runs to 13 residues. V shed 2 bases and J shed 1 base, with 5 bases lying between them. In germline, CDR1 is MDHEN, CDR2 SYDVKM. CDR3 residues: CASSLPRNTEAFF. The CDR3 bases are TGTGCCAGCAGTTTACCAAGGAACACTGAAGCTTTCTTT.

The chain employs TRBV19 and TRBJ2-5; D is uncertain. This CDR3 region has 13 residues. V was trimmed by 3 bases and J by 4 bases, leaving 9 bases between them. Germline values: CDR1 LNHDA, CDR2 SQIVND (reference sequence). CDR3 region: CASSIQRGETQYF. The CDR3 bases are TGTGCCAGTAGTATCCAGCGAGGAGAGACCCAGTACTTC.

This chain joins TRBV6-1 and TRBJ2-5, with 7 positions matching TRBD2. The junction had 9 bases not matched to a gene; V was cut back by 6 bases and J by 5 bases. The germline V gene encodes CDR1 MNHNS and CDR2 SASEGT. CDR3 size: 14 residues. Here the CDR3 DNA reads TGTGCCAGCAGACGCGGGGGAGCGGGGGAGACCCAGTACTTC. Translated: CASRRGGAGETQYF.

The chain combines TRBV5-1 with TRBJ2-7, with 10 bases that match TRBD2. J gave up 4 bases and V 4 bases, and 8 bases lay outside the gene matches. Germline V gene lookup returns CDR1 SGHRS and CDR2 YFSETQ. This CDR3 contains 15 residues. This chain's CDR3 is CASSAGTSVSYEQYF. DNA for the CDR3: TGCGCCAGCAGCGCCGGGACTAGCGTTTCGTACGAGCAGTACTTC. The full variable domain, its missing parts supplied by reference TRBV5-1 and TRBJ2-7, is KAGVTQTPRYLIKTRGQQVTLSCSPISGHRSVSWYQQTPGQGLQFLFEYFSETQRNKGNFPGRFSGRQFSNSRSEMNVSTLELGDSALYLCASSAGTSVSYEQYFGPGTRLTVT.

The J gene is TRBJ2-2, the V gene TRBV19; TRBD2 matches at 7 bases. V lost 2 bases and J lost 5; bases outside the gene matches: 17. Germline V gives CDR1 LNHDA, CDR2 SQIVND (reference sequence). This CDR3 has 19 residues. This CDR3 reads CASSIRSPLAPTFTGELFF. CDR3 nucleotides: TGTGCCAGTAGTATAAGGTCCCCACTAGCGCCGACTTTTACCGGGGAGCTGTTTTTT.

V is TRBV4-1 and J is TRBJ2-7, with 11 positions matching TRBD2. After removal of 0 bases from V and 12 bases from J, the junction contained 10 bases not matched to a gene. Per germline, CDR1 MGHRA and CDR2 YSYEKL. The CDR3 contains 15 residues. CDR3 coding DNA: TGCGCCAGCAGCCAAGATGAACGACTAGCGGGAAGACCGTACTTC. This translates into CASSQDERLAGRPYF.

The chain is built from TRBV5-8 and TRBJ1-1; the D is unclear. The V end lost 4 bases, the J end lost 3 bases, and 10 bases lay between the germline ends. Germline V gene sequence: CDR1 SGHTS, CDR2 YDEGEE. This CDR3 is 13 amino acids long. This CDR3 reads CASSVNRDTEAFF. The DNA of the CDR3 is TGTGCCAGCAGCGTTAACAGAGACACTGAAGCTTTCTTT.

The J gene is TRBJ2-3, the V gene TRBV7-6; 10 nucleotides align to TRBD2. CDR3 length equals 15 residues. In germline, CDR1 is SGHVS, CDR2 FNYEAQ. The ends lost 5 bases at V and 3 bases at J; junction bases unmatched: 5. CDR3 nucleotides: TGTGCCAGCAGCCTCGGGACTAGCGCTACAGATACGCAGTATTTT. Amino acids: CASSLGTSATDTQYF.

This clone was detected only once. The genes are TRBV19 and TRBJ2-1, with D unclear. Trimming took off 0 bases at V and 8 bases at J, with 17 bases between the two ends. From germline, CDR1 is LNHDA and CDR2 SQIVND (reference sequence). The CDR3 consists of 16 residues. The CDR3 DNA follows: TGTGCCAGTAGTATAGATAAGAGCGCATCTGGCTATGAGCAGTTCTTC. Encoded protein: CASSIDKSASGYEQFF.